The rows below give T cell receptor beta chains drawn from one sample of a study of T cell repertoires in cytomegalovirus infection. Using its own MiXCR run on the reads, TCRdb lists one record per CDR3 protein. The table lists approximately 500,000 distinct CDR3 sequences, approximately 10% of them singletons, with 10% in the top ten. The sample taken for sequencing was PBMCs. These receptors were taken from a human donor in good health (CMV status not recorded). Some clones in this sample may be carry-over from other donors' samples. Each CDR3 is given with its conserved first and last residue. Fields, in order: CDR3 length, clone size, D gene, V gene, J gene, CDR3 DNA, CDR3 protein. A D gene is named only where the DNA matches it firmly. Size is stated for part of the rows, as once, few or many counts, or as a class when the clone is expanded.

CDR3 length: 14
clone size: many
D gene: -
V gene: TRBV7-6
J gene: TRBJ2-6
CDR3 DNA: TGTGCCAGCAGCGAAGGATCTGGGGCCAACGTCCTGACTTTC
CDR3 protein: CASSEGSGANVLTF

CDR3 length: 17
clone size: -
D gene: -
V gene: TRBV19
J gene: TRBJ1-1
CDR3 DNA: TGTGCCAGTAGGGGGTTGGTAGGTAAACTTACGAACACTGAAGCTTTCTTT
CDR3 protein: CASRGLVGKLTNTEAFF

CDR3 length: 14
clone size: -
D gene: TRBD1
V gene: TRBV9
J gene: TRBJ1-2
CDR3 DNA: TGTGCCAGCACCTCCGGACAGGGACCTGATGGCTACACCTTC
CDR3 protein: CASTSGQGPDGYTF

CDR3 length: 12
clone size: few
D gene: -
V gene: TRBV20-1
J gene: TRBJ1-2
CDR3 DNA: TGCAGTGCCTTCAGGGTTAACTATGGCTACACCTTC
CDR3 protein: CSAFRVNYGYTF

CDR3 length: 15
clone size: -
D gene: -
V gene: TRBV28
J gene: TRBJ1-5
CDR3 DNA: TGTGCCAGCATTGAGACGGGTGATAGCAATCAGCCCCAGCATTTT
CDR3 protein: CASIETGDSNQPQHF

CDR3 length: 15
clone size: few
D gene: -
V gene: TRBV7-9
J gene: TRBJ1-4
CDR3 DNA: TGTGCCAGCAGCTCCCGGGGCACAACTAATGAAAAACTGTTTTTT
CDR3 protein: CASSSRGTTNEKLFF

CDR3 length: 16
clone size: many
D gene: TRBD1
V gene: TRBV30
J gene: TRBJ2-6
CDR3 DNA: TGTGCCTGGAGTGTACAGGGGATCTCTGGGGCCAACGTCCTGACTTTC
CDR3 protein: CAWSVQGISGANVLTF

CDR3 length: 12
clone size: -
D gene: -
V gene: TRBV27
J gene: TRBJ2-3
CDR3 DNA: TGTGCCAGCGGAAAGCGAAAAGATACGCAGTATTTT
CDR3 protein: CASGKRKDTQYF

CDR3 length: 16
clone size: -
D gene: TRBD2
V gene: TRBV9
J gene: TRBJ2-3
CDR3 DNA: TGTGCCAGCAGCGTAGGAAACGGGGGGGCTAGCGATACGCAGTATTTT
CDR3 protein: CASSVGNGGASDTQYF

CDR3 length: 14
clone size: many
D gene: -
V gene: TRBV27
J gene: TRBJ2-3
CDR3 DNA: TGTGCCAGCACCCCGAAGAAGAGTTCAGATACGCAGTATTTT
CDR3 protein: CASTPKKSSDTQYF

CDR3 length: 17
clone size: few
D gene: -
V gene: TRBV2
J gene: TRBJ1-3
CDR3 DNA: TGTGCCAGCAGTGCCTTACAGGGCTCCGTCTCTGGAAACACCATATATTTT
CDR3 protein: CASSALQGSVSGNTIYF

CDR3 length: 14
clone size: -
D gene: -
V gene: TRBV5-1
J gene: TRBJ1-3
CDR3 DNA: TGCGCCAGCAGGACGTCAAGCTCTGGAAACACCATATATTTT
CDR3 protein: CASRTSSSGNTIYF

CDR3 length: 15
clone size: -
D gene: TRBD1
V gene: TRBV7-3
J gene: TRBJ2-1
CDR3 DNA: TGTGCCAGCAGCTTAAGACAGGGGCGGCACGATGAGCAGTTCTTC
CDR3 protein: CASSLRQGRHDEQFF

CDR3 length: 13
clone size: many
D gene: TRBD1
V gene: TRBV2
J gene: TRBJ1-1
CDR3 DNA: TGTGCCAGCAGTAATCTTCCGGGACAGGAAGCTTTCTTT
CDR3 protein: CASSNLPGQEAFF

CDR3 length: 14
clone size: -
D gene: TRBD1
V gene: TRBV2
J gene: TRBJ2-5
CDR3 DNA: TGTGCCAGCAGTTCCGGGACAGCCAAGAGTACCCAGTACTTC
CDR3 protein: CASSSGTAKSTQYF

CDR3 length: 14
clone size: many
D gene: TRBD2
V gene: TRBV20-1
J gene: TRBJ2-3
CDR3 DNA: TGCAGTGCTGGGACTAGCGGAAACACAGATACGCAGTATTTT
CDR3 protein: CSAGTSGNTDTQYF

CDR3 length: 16
clone size: -
D gene: -
V gene: TRBV28
J gene: TRBJ1-5
CDR3 DNA: TGTGCCAGCGCAACTAGTGGGGGCCATAGCAATCAGCCCCAGCATTTT
CDR3 protein: CASATSGGHSNQPQHF

CDR3 length: 14
clone size: -
D gene: -
V gene: TRBV29-1
J gene: TRBJ2-1
CDR3 DNA: TGCAGCGTTGACCTAAGGCGCTCCTACAATGAGCAGTTCTTC
CDR3 protein: CSVDLRRSYNEQFF

CDR3 length: 15
clone size: many
D gene: -
V gene: TRBV7-8
J gene: TRBJ1-4
CDR3 DNA: TGTGCCAGCAGCGCCTTGAAGGCCGCGAATGAAAAACTGTTTTTT
CDR3 protein: CASSALKAANEKLFF

CDR3 length: 17
clone size: few
D gene: TRBD2
V gene: TRBV28
J gene: TRBJ2-3
CDR3 DNA: TGTGCCAGCAGTTTGGGGCGACTAGCGGGAGGCGCAGATACGCAGTATTTT
CDR3 protein: CASSLGRLAGGADTQYF

CDR3 length: 17
clone size: -
D gene: -
V gene: TRBV15
J gene: TRBJ1-5
CDR3 DNA: TGTGCCACCAGCAGATCAGGCACAGGGATTGGCAATCAGCCCCAGCATTTT
CDR3 protein: CATSRSGTGIGNQPQHF

CDR3 length: 14
clone size: many
D gene: -
V gene: TRBV6-5
J gene: TRBJ1-2
CDR3 DNA: TGTGCCAGCAGGCCACTGGTTCAAAGATATGGCTACACCTTC
CDR3 protein: CASRPLVQRYGYTF

CDR3 length: 16
clone size: many
D gene: -
V gene: TRBV2
J gene: TRBJ2-1
CDR3 DNA: TGTGCCAGCAGTGATATGGGGGGGGGCTTGGTGAATGAGCAGTTCTTC
CDR3 protein: CASSDMGGGLVNEQFF

CDR3 length: 12
clone size: few
D gene: -
V gene: TRBV20-1
J gene: TRBJ2-1
CDR3 DNA: TGCAGTGTCGGAGGGGCCTACAATGAGCAGTTCTTC
CDR3 protein: CSVGGAYNEQFF

CDR3 length: 15
clone size: many
D gene: -
V gene: TRBV18
J gene: TRBJ2-5
CDR3 DNA: TGTGCCAGCTCACCACGCCGGGAGCCCCCAGAGACCCAGTACTTC
CDR3 protein: CASSPRREPPETQYF

CDR3 length: 15
clone size: -
D gene: TRBD1
V gene: TRBV7-6
J gene: TRBJ2-7
CDR3 DNA: TGTGCCAGCAGCCCCCGGACAGGATTCCTACACGAGCAGTACTTC
CDR3 protein: CASSPRTGFLHEQYF